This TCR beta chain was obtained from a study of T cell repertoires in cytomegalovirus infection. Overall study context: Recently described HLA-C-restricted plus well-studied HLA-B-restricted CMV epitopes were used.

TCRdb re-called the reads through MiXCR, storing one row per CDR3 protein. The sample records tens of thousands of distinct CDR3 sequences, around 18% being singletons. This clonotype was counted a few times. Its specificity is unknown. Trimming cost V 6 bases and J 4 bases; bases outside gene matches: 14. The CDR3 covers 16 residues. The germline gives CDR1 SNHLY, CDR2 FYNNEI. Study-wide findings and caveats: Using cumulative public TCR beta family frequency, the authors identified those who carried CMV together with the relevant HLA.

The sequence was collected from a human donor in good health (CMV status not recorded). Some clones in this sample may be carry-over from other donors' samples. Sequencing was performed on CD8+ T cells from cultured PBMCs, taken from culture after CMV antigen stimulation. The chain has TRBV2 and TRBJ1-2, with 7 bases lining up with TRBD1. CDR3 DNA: TGTGCCAGCAGAAAAGGGACAGTTCTAAGGGGCTATGGCTACACCTTC. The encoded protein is CASRKGTVLRGYGYTF.